This passage covers 7 T cell receptor beta chains from one sample sequenced in a study of cytomegalovirus exposure and HLA in healthy donors. Primers: 60 Vbeta forward and 13 Jbeta reverse. Profiled with immunoSEQ multiplex PCR; TCRdb holds only in-frame clones, not every one. The sample carries about 93,000 clones, just over 75% recorded once. The sample was PBMCs. These receptor sequences come from a man aged 30-40 years in good health and CMV-seronegative.

This rearrangement joins TRBV5-3 to TRBJ1-6, with 7 bases lining up with TRBD1. TRBV5-3 is assigned to the ORF class and has an uncertain function. With 7 bases clipped from V and 7 bases from J, the junction kept 11 bases outside the gene matches. The CDR3 consists of 15 residues. CDR3 in DNA: TGTGCCAGACCCACTCGACAGGGCCAGAATTCACCCCTCCACTTT. This translates into CARPTRQGQNSPLHF.

Notes on this clone: The sample contains more than one DNA sequence encoding this CDR3. The J gene is TRBJ2-1, the V gene TRBV6-1, with D perhaps matching TRBD2 (6 bases). V dropped 9 bases and J dropped 6 bases, with 12 bases sitting between them. The length of the CDR3 is 12 residues. Germline V gene lookup returns CDR1 MNHNS and CDR2 SASEGT. This chain's CDR3 is CASLTSPNEQFF. DNA of the CDR3: TGTGCCAGTCTCACTAGCCCCAATGAGCAGTTCTTC.

This clone was observed a single time. The chain links TRBV27 to TRBJ1-2; no clear D gene. Trimming stripped 5 bases from V and 5 bases from J, with 21 bases between. There are 16 residues in the CDR3. CDR1 and CDR2 (germline): MNHEY, SMNVEV (reference sequence). The CDR3 DNA reads TGTGCCAGCAGTACCGACCCGGTCCTAGGGAGATATGGCTACACCTTC. Protein: CASSTDPVLGRYGYTF.

V usage is TRBV7-6 and J usage is TRBJ2-3; 9 bases line up with TRBD2. This CDR3 has 16 residues. Germline V CDR1 and CDR2: SGHVS, FNYEAQ. V was clipped by 5 bases and J by 2 bases; unmatched bases: 8. In DNA, the CDR3 is TGTGCCAGCAGCCTATTAGCGGGAGCCTTCACAGATACGCAGTATTTT. Protein product: CASSLLAGAFTDTQYF.

The V call is TRBV18, the J call TRBJ2-7; 10 nucleotides align to TRBD1. The V segment lost 4 bases and the J segment 4 bases; nucleotides outside the gene matches: 7. There are 15 residues in the CDR3. From germline, CDR1 is KGHSH and CDR2 LQKENI. CDR3 nucleotide sequence: TGTGCCAGCTCACTTGGGACAGGGGACGTTTACGAGCAGTACTTC. Translation gives CASSLGTGDVYEQYF.

This clone was counted only a few times. This CDR3 is CASSPPQYV. The CDR3 coding sequence is TGTGCCAGCAGCCCCCCGCAGTACGTC. This chain links TRBV9 with TRBJ2-7; D is unresolved. The germline gives CDR1 SGDLS, CDR2 YYNGEE. Trimming removed 4 bases from V and 9 bases from J, with 5 bases in between. The CDR3 totals 9 residues.

The rearrangement uses TRBV7-9 and TRBJ2-3, with 7 bases lining up with TRBD1. V lost 4 bases to trimming and J lost 8 bases; unmatched junction nucleotides: 9. The CDR3 runs 14 residues. Germline V gene sequence: CDR1 SEHNR, CDR2 FQNEAQ (reference sequence). The CDR3 nucleotides read TGTGCCAGCAGCTGGGGTCAGGGGGTAGGTACGCAGTATTTT. Translating it yields CASSWGQGVGTQYF.